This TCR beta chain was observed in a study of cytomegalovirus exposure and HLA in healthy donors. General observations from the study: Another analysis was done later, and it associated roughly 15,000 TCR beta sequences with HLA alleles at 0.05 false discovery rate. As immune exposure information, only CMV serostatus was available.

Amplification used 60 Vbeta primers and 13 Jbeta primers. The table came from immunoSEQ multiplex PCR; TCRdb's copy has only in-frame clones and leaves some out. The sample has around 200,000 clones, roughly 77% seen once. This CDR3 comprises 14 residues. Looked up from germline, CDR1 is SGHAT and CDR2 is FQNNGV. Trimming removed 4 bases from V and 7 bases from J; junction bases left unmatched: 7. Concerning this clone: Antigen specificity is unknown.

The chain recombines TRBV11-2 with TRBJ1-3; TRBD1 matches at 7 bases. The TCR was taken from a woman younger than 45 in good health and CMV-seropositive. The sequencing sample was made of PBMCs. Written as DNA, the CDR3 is TGTGCCAGCAGCTCAGACAGGGTTGGGAACACCATATATTTT. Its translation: CASSSDRVGNTIYF.